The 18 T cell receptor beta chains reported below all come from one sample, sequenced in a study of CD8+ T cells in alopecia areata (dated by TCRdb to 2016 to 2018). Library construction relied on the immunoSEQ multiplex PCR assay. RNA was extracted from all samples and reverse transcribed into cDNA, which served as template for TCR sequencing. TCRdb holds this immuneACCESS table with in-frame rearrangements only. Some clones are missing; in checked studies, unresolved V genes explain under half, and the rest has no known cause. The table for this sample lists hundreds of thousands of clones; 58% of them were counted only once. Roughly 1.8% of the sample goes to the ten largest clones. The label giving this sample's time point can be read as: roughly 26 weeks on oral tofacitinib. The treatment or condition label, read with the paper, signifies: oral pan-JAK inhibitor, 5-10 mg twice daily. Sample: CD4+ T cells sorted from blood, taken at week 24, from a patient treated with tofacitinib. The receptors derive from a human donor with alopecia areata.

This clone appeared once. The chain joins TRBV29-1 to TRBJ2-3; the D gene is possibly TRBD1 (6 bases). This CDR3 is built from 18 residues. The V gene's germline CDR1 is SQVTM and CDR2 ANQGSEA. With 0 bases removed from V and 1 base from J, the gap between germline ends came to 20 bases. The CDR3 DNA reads TGCAGCGTTGAAGATATGGTTGTAGAGGGGGTAGGCACAGATACGCAGTATTTT. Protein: CSVEDMVVEGVGTDTQYF.

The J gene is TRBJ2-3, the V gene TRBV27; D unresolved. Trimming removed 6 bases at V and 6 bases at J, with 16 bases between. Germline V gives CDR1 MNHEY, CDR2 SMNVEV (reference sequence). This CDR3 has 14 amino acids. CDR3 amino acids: CASSRSSLRDTQYF. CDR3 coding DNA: TGTGCCAGCAGCCGCTCATCTCTTCGGGATACGCAGTATTTT.

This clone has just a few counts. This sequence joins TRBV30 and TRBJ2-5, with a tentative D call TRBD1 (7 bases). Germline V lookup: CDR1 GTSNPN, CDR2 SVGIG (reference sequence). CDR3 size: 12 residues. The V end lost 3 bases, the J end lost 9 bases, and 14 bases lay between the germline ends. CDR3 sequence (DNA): TGTGCCTGGAGCGCCCAGGGGGGCTCCCAGTACTTC. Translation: CAWSAQGGSQYF.

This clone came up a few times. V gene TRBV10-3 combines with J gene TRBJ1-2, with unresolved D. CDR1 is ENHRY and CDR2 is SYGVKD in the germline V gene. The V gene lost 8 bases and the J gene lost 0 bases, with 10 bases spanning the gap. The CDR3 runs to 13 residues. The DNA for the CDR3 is TGTGCCATCGTTCGGGAAGCTAACTATGGCTACACCTTC. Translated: CAIVREANYGYTF.

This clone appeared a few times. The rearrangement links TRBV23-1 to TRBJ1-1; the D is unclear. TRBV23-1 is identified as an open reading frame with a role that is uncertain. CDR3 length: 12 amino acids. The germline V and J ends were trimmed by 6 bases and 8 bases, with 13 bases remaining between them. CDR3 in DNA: TGCGCCAGCAGCCTCCGGGCCACAGAAGCTTTCTTT. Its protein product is CASSLRATEAFF.

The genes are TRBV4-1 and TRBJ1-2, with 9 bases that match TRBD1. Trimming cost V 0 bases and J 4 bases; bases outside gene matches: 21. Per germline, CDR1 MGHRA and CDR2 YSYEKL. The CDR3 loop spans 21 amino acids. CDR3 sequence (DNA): TGCGCCAGCAGCCAAGATCTATTGGGGACAGGGTGGTCACCTCTAATCTATGGCTACACCTTC. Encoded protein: CASSQDLLGTGWSPLIYGYTF.

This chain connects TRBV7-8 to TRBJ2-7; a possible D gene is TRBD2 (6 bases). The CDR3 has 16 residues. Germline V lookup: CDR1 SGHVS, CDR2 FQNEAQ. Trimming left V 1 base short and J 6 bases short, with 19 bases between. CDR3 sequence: CASSLGATSLQFEQYF. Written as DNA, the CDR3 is TGTGCCAGCAGCTTAGGGGCGACTAGTCTCCAGTTCGAGCAGTACTTC.

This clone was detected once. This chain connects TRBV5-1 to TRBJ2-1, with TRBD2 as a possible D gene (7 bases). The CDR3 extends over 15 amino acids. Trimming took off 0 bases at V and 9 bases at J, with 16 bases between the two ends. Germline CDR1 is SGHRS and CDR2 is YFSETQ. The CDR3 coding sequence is TGCGCCAGCAGCTTGGGCGGGGGCCCCGGCATTGAGCAGTTCTTC. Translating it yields CASSLGGGPGIEQFF.

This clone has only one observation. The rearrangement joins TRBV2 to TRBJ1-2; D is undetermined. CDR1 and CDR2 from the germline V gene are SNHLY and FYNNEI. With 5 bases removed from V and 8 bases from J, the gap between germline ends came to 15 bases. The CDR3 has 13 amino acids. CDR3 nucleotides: TGTGCCAGCAGTCTCGACGGAGGTGAGGGCTACACCTTC. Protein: CASSLDGGEGYTF. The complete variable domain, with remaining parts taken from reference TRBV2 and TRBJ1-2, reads EPEVTQTPSHQVTQMGQEVILRCVPISNHLYFYWYRQILGQKVEFLVSFYNNEISEKSEIFDDQFSVERPDGSNFTLKIRSTKLEDSAMYFCASSLDGGEGYTFGSGTRLTVV.

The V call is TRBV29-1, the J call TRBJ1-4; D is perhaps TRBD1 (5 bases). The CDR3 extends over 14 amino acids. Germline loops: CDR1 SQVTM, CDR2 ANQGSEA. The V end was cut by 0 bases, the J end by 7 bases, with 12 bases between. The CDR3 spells CSVEDGQGVEKLFF. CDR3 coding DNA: TGCAGCGTTGAAGATGGGCAGGGCGTTGAAAAACTGTTTTTT. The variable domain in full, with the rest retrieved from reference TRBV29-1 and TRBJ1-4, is SAVISQKPSRDICQRGTSLTIQCQVDSQVTMMFWYRQQPGQSLTLIATANQGSEATYESGFVIDKFPISRPNLTFSTLTVSNMSPEDSSIYLCSVEDGQGVEKLFFGSGTQLSVL.

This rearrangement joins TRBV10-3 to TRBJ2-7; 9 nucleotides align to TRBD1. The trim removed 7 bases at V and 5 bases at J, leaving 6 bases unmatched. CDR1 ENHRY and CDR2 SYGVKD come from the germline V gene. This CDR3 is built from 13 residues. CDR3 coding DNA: TGTGCCATCACCGGGACAGGGACAGACGAGCAGTACTTC. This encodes CAITGTGTDEQYF.

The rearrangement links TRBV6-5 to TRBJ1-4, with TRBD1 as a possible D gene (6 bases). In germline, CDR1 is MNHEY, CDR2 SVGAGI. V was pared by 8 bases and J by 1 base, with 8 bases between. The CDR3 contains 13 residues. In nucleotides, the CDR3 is TGTGCCAGCGCAGGGGTAACTAATGAAAAACTGTTTTTT. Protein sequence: CASAGVTNEKLFF.

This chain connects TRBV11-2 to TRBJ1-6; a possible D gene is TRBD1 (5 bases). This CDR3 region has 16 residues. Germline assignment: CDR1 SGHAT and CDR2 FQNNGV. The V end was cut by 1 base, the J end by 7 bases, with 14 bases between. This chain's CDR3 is CASSLGGRGFNSPLHF. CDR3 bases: TGTGCCAGCAGCTTAGGGGGTCGGGGGTTCAATTCACCCCTCCACTTT.

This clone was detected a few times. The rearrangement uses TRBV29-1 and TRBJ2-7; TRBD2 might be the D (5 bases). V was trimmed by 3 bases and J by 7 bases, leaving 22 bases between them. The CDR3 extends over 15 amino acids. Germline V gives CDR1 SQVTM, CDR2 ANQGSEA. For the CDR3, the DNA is TGCAGCGTTGACAGTGACGGGTCCCCATCGGGAGAGCAGTACTTC. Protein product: CSVDSDGSPSGEQYF.

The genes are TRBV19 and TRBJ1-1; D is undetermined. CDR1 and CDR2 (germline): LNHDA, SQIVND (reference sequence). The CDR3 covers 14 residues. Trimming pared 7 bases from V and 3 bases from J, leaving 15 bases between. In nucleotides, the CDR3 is TGTGCCAGTACCCAAAATGGAGGGTACACTGAAGCTTTCTTT. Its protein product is CASTQNGGYTEAFF.

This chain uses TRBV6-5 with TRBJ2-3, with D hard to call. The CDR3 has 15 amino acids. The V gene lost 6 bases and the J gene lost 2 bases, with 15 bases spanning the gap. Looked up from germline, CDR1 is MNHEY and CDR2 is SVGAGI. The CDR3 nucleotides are TGTGCCAGCAGATTCACGACAATCCACACAGATACGCAGTATTTT. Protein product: CASRFTTIHTDTQYF.

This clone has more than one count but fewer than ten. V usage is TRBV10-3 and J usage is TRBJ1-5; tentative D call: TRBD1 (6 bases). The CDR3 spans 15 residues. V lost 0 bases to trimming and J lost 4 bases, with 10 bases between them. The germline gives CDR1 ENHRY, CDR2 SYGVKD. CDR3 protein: CAISESGGQNQPQHF. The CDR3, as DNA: TGTGCCATCAGTGAGTCGGGGGGGCAAAATCAGCCCCAGCATTTT.

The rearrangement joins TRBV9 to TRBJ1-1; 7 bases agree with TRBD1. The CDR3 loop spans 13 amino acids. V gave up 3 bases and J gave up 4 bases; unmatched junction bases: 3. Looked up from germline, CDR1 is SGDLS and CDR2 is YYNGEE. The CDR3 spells CASSDGQVTEAFF. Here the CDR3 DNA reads TGTGCCAGCAGCGACGGACAGGTCACTGAAGCTTTCTTT.